Below are 27 T cell receptor beta chains sequenced from a single sample in a study of Tregs in tolerant kidney transplant recipients. Method: immunoSEQ multiplex PCR; TCRdb's copy keeps in-frame clones and lacks some. The sample consists of approximately 19,000 clones, 50% to 70% of them appearing once. These receptors are not linked to any known antigen. Sequenced input: Tregs from blood cultured with allogeneic cells. The receptor source for this set is a human donor in good health.

This rearrangement joins TRBV6-6 to TRBJ2-7, with D hard to call. Germline V gives CDR1 MNHNY, CDR2 SVGAGI (reference sequence). The V and J ends lost 6 bases and 2 bases respectively, with 11 bases between them. The CDR3 spans 13 residues. The DNA for the CDR3 is TGTGCCAGCAGGGCCGATACAACCTACGAGCAGTACTTC. It codes for CASRADTTYEQYF.

In this sample, this clone turned up a few times. The rearrangement links TRBV10-3 to TRBJ1-5; no definite D call. This CDR3 is built from 17 residues. Germline CDR1 is ENHRY and CDR2 is SYGVKD. Deletions cut 3 bases from V and 2 bases from J, with 17 bases between. In nucleotides, the CDR3 is TGTGCCATCAGTGAAAGCGGAGGAATGCGGGGCAATCAGCCCCAGCATTTT. Residues: CAISESGGMRGNQPQHF.

This clone was found a few times. The chain joins TRBV18 to TRBJ1-2; tentative D call: TRBD1 (5 bases). Germline V gives CDR1 KGHSH, CDR2 LQKENI. This CDR3 is built from 13 residues. V lost 3 bases to trimming and J lost 7 bases, with 12 bases between them. CDR3: CASSPKEGSGYTF. The CDR3 region has the DNA TGTGCCAGCTCACCTAAAGAGGGGTCTGGCTACACCTTC.

The V call is TRBV11-2, the J call TRBJ2-3; D gene uncertain. This CDR3 has 12 residues. Germline V CDR1 and CDR2: SGHAT, FQNNGV. Trimming stripped 3 bases from V and 7 bases from J, with 8 bases between. The CDR3 sequence is CASSLPGHTQYF. CDR3 bases: TGTGCCAGCAGCTTGCCAGGCCATACGCAGTATTTT. Supplemented by reference TRBV11-2 and TRBJ2-3, the full variable domain reads EAGVAQSPRYKIIEKRQSVAFWCNPISGHATLYWYQQILGQGPKLLIQFQNNGVVDDSQLPKDRFSAERLKGVDSTLKIQPAKLEDSAVYLCASSLPGHTQYFGPGTRLTVL.

CDR3 coding DNA: TGTGCCAGTAGTATCCCGACAGGGAGGGGAAACACCATATATTTT. This translates into CASSIPTGRGNTIYF. V gene TRBV19 combines with J gene TRBJ1-3; TRBD1 agrees at 7 bases. The CDR3 covers 15 residues. The germline CDR1 and CDR2 sequences are LNHDA and SQIVND (reference sequence). V lost 3 bases and J lost 4; bases outside the gene matches: 6.

The chain is built from TRBV7-2 and TRBJ2-1; D is ambiguous. The germline V gene encodes CDR1 SGHTA and CDR2 FQGNSA. The ends were cut back, 4 bases at V and 2 bases at J, with 15 bases in the middle. The CDR3 runs to 16 residues. CDR3 loop: CASSSRTPPAYNEQFF. CDR3 nucleotide sequence: TGTGCCAGCAGCTCGCGGACCCCCCCGGCCTACAATGAGCAGTTCTTC. Full variable domain (missing parts from reference TRBV7-2 and TRBJ2-1): GAGVSQSPSNKVTEKGKDVELRCDPISGHTALYWYRQSLGQGLEFLIYFQGNSAPDKSGLPSDRFSAERTGGSVSTLTIQRTQQEDSAVYLCASSSRTPPAYNEQFFGPGTRLTVL.

Here the CDR3 reads CASSVVAVRATGNTIYF. The CDR3 DNA reads TGTGCCAGCAGCGTGGTGGCAGTCAGGGCCACTGGAAACACCATATATTTT. V usage is TRBV9 and J usage is TRBJ1-3, with D possibly TRBD1 on 5 matching bases. The CDR3 covers 17 residues. The germline V gene has CDR1 SGDLS and CDR2 YYNGEE. Trimming pared 2 bases from V and 2 bases from J, leaving 17 bases between. Combining the CDR3 with reference TRBV9 and TRBJ1-3 gives the whole variable domain DSGVTQTPKHLITATGQRVTLRCSPRSGDLSVYWYQQSLDQGLQFLIQYYNGEERAKGNILERFSAQQFPDLHSELNLSSLELGDSALYFCASSVVAVRATGNTIYFGEGSWLTVV.

The CDR3 loop reads CASSDPGWEQFF. The CDR3 nucleotides are TGTGCCAGCAGCGATCCCGGGTGGGAGCAGTTCTTC. The chain combines TRBV9 with TRBJ2-1; D is unresolved. The CDR3 consists of 12 residues. Germline CDR1 SGDLS, CDR2 YYNGEE. The V and J ends lost 3 bases and 10 bases respectively, with 11 bases between them.

This clone was counted once. J is TRBJ2-7 and V is TRBV6-6, with no clear D. The CDR3 is 15 residues long. Germline V CDR1 and CDR2: MNHNY, SVGAGI (reference sequence). The V gene lost 4 bases and the J gene lost 0 bases, with 13 bases spanning the gap. The CDR3 region is CASSSPPTGSYEQYF. CDR3 coding DNA: TGTGCCAGCAGTTCCCCCCCTACGGGCTCCTACGAGCAGTACTTC.

V gene TRBV2 combines with J gene TRBJ1-5, with a weak D call TRBD1 (5 bases). V was trimmed by 3 bases and J by 9 bases, leaving 15 bases between them. Germline values: CDR1 SNHLY, CDR2 FYNNEI. CDR3 length equals 14 residues. The CDR3, as DNA: TGTGCCAGCAGTGATTGGTCCAGGGAGGCGCCCCAGCATTTT. Translation: CASSDWSREAPQHF.

This chain links TRBV27 with TRBJ2-7; TRBD1 matches at 7 bases. Germline loops: CDR1 MNHEY, CDR2 SMNVEV (reference sequence). This CDR3 comprises 15 residues. The ends lost 5 bases at V and 3 bases at J; junction bases unmatched: 10. CDR3 protein: CASSTHTGTDYEQYF. CDR3 coding DNA: TGTGCCAGCAGTACTCACACAGGGACAGACTACGAGCAGTACTTC.

The rearrangement uses TRBV5-1 and TRBJ2-5; D might be TRBD2 (6 bases). The length of the CDR3 is 14 residues. Germline V CDR1 and CDR2: SGHRS, YFSETQ. V lost 2 bases to trimming and J lost 2 bases, with 10 bases between them. The CDR3: CASSFGTSQETQYF. CDR3 DNA: TGCGCCAGCAGCTTTGGGACTTCGCAAGAGACCCAGTACTTC. Filled out from reference TRBV5-1 and TRBJ2-5, the complete variable domain reads KAGVTQTPRYLIKTRGQQVTLSCSPISGHRSVSWYQQTPGQGLQFLFEYFSETQRNKGNFPGRFSGRQFSNSRSEMNVSTLELGDSALYLCASSFGTSQETQYFGPGTRLLVL.

This clone was observed a handful of times. V usage is TRBV7-9 and J usage is TRBJ2-7; 10 bases align to TRBD2. The CDR3 consists of 15 residues. The germline CDR1 and CDR2 sequences are SEHNR and FQNEAQ (reference sequence). V shed 6 bases and J 0 bases; nucleotides not matched to a gene: 5. The CDR3 loop reads CASSRTSGASYEQYF. The CDR3 nucleotides read TGTGCCAGCAGTCGGACTAGCGGAGCCTCCTACGAGCAGTACTTC.

The chain carries TRBV6-9 and TRBJ1-5; D call uncertain. V was clipped by 5 bases and J by 1 base, with 12 bases between them. The CDR3 extends over 15 amino acids. Germline CDR1 is MNHGY and CDR2 is SVAAGI. CDR3 sequence reads: CASSGGRFSNQPQHF. The DNA for the CDR3 is TGTGCCAGCAGTGGTGGGAGGTTCAGCAATCAGCCCCAGCATTTT.

V usage is TRBV13 and J usage is TRBJ2-1; a possible D gene is TRBD2 (5 bases). Trimming removed 7 bases at V and 6 bases at J, with 13 bases between. The CDR3 covers 13 residues. Per germline, CDR1 PRHDT and CDR2 FYEKMQ (reference sequence). CDR3 bases: TGTGCCAGCAAGCCAGCGGCCCTCAATGAGCAGTTCTTC. Translation: CASKPAALNEQFF.

A word on this clone: Other DNA sequences from this sample encode an identical CDR3 as well. The chain joins TRBV19 to TRBJ2-5; D is undetermined. CDR3 length equals 13 residues. Germline V gene data show CDR1 as LNHDA and CDR2 as SQIVND (reference sequence). Trimming shortened V by 6 bases and J by 5 bases, and 13 bases separated the two germline ends. CDR3 DNA sequence: TGTGCCAGTAGCGAGCGCCCGCGGGAGACCCAGTACTTC. Its protein is CASSERPRETQYF.

This clone was counted only a few times. V gene TRBV19 combines with J gene TRBJ1-1; unclear D gene. This CDR3 has 13 amino acids. V was shortened by 6 bases and J by 3 bases, with 11 bases between the two germline ends. The germline V gene encodes CDR1 LNHDA and CDR2 SQIVND (reference sequence). In DNA, the CDR3 is TGTGCCAGTAGGGGGAGCTGGTACACTGAAGCTTTCTTT. This translates into CASRGSWYTEAFF.

This clone was counted only a few times. The gene calls are TRBV18 and TRBJ1-1; TRBD1 is a possible D gene (5 bases). V gave up 4 bases and J gave up 1 base, with 13 bases separating them. This CDR3 spans 15 amino acids. Germline V gene sequence: CDR1 KGHSH, CDR2 LQKENI. Here the CDR3 DNA reads TGTGCCAGCTCACAGACTCGGGGGGGGAACACTGAAGCTTTCTTT. Translation gives CASSQTRGGNTEAFF. Drawing the rest from reference TRBV18 and TRBJ1-1, the complete variable domain is NAGVMQNPRHLVRRRGQEARLRCSPMKGHSHVYWYRQLPEEGLKFMVYLQKENIIDESGMPKERFSAEFPKEGPSILRIQQVVRGDSAAYFCASSQTRGGNTEAFFGQGTRLTVV.

The chain has TRBV2 and TRBJ1-4; a possible D gene is TRBD1 (6 bases). CDR3 length equals 14 residues. V was pared by 8 bases and J by 6 bases, with 16 bases between. From germline, CDR1 is SNHLY and CDR2 FYNNEI. The CDR3 loop reads CASGGDRRDEKLFF. CDR3 in DNA: TGTGCCAGCGGCGGAGACAGGAGAGATGAAAAACTGTTTTTT.

This chain connects TRBV5-8 to TRBJ1-2; D is ambiguous. CDR3 length equals 16 residues. V was cut by 4 bases and J by 2 bases, with 18 bases left in between. The germline V gene encodes CDR1 SGHTS and CDR2 YDEGEE. The CDR3 sequence is CASSQEGRGRNYGYTF. CDR3 nucleotide sequence: TGTGCCAGCAGCCAAGAGGGAAGAGGGCGAAACTATGGCTACACCTTC.

As regards this clone: At one end the junction does not follow the germline gene, possibly because of a read error. The chain carries TRBV19 and TRBJ2-6, with D possibly called TRBD1 or TRBD2 (7 bases each). Per germline, CDR1 LNHDA and CDR2 SQIVND (reference sequence). This CDR3 comprises 19 residues. The CDR3 DNA reads TGTGCCAGTAGTAAGGGGCAGACAGGGTTCAGTGGGGGGGCCAACGTCCCGACTTTC. Translation: CASSKGQTGFSGGANVPTF.

This rearrangement joins TRBV5-1 to TRBJ1-1; D might be TRBD1 (5 bases). This CDR3 contains 14 residues. Germline CDR1 is SGHRS and CDR2 is YFSETQ. Trimming stripped 4 bases from V and 1 base from J, with 11 bases between. CDR3 nucleotides: TGCGCCAGCAGCCCGACGGGGGGGAACACTGAAGCTTTCTTT. Translated, it gives CASSPTGGNTEAFF.

The rearrangement uses TRBV5-8 and TRBJ1-2; a possible D gene is TRBD1 (6 bases). The CDR3 consists of 14 residues. Germline CDR1 reads SGHTS; CDR2 reads YDEGEE. The V and J ends lost 4 bases and 8 bases respectively, with 18 bases between them. For the CDR3, the DNA is TGTGCCAGCAGCCCCCGGGCAGGGGTAAAAGGCTACACCTTC. This encodes CASSPRAGVKGYTF.

The chain carries TRBV12-5 and TRBJ2-1; TRBD2 agrees at 7 bases. Per germline, CDR1 LGHNT and CDR2 FRNRAP. The V gene end was trimmed by 7 bases and the J gene end by 2 bases; junction bases not matched to a gene: 8. This CDR3 is 15 amino acids long. The CDR3 protein is CASAPGLLAYNEQFF. Here the CDR3 DNA reads TGTGCTAGTGCTCCGGGACTACTGGCCTACAATGAGCAGTTCTTC.

The J gene is TRBJ1-5, the V gene TRBV7-6; D is undetermined. The CDR3 extends over 14 amino acids. V was trimmed by 3 bases and J by 0 bases, leaving 6 bases between them. Germline CDR1 SGHVS, CDR2 FNYEAQ. The CDR3 reads CASSFSPSNQPQHF. CDR3 bases: TGTGCCAGCAGCTTTTCTCCTAGCAATCAGCCCCAGCATTTT.

The chain is built from TRBV7-8 and TRBJ1-1; 10 positions agree with TRBD1. Germline-derived CDR1 and CDR2 are SGHVS and FQNEAQ. V was clipped by 5 bases and J by 5 bases; unmatched bases: 8. CDR3 size: 15 residues. CDR3 nucleotide sequence: TGTGCCAGCAGCATCCAGACAGGGGGCTTGACTGAAGCTTTCTTT. Translated, it gives CASSIQTGGLTEAFF.

This clone has only a few counts. This chain connects TRBV30 to TRBJ2-7, with D perhaps TRBD1 (6 bases). This CDR3 is built from 15 residues. CDR1 and CDR2 (germline): GTSNPN, SVGIG (reference sequence). V lost 2 bases and J lost 4, with 18 bases in between. The CDR3 here is CAWSLSGVGRYEQYF. In DNA form, the CDR3 reads TGTGCCTGGAGTCTATCAGGGGTGGGCAGGTACGAGCAGTACTTC.